Listed here is a single TCR beta chain. Per the authors' pipeline: The authors estimated nucleated cell counts from reference gene primer amplification. Sequencing was performed with immunoSEQ multiplex PCR; in TCRdb, only in-frame clones are kept and a portion is missing. D and trimming come from the DNA, and the V and J calls and clone size come from that table. Here the sample spans 90,000 to 150,000 clones, less than 90% being singletons. This sample is drawn from a study of blood T cell repertoires in COVID-19. Background on the study: COVID-19 samples collected from the United States, Italy and Spain covered acute and convalescent phases.

Germline loops: CDR1 MDHEN, CDR2 SYDVKM. Trimming pared 9 bases from V and 2 bases from J, leaving 5 bases between. The CDR3 runs to 11 residues. This TCR was recovered from a man at least 80 years old with acute or convalescent COVID-19. Sequencing used peripheral blood. The chain links TRBV28 to TRBJ2-1; D remains unclear. The DNA of the CDR3 is TGTGCCAGTGGCACCTACAATGAGCAGTTCTTC. Encoded protein: CASGTYNEQFF. Based on the CDR3 plus reference TRBV28 and TRBJ2-1, the full variable domain is DVKVTQSSRYLVKRTGEKVFLECVQDMDHENMFWYRQDPGLGLRLIYFSYDVKMKEKGDIPEGYSVSREKKERFSLILESASTNQTSMYLCASGTYNEQFFGPGTRLTVL.